This entry concerns a single T cell receptor beta chain. What this receptor recognizes is not known. Qualities for individual bases were not recorded, and no much larger clone is one base off. Each depressed patient was matched pairwise with a non-depressed control on sex, age, current smoking status and body mass index. European descent was reported for all participants. To qualify, patients needed a DSM-IV diagnosis of major depressive disorder plus a Hamilton Rating Scale for Depression score of 18 or higher. For at least 8 weeks before enrollment, patients had taken no psychiatric medication of any kind, antidepressants included. Depression severity ranging from moderate to severe was represented among patients. Participants were excluded if they had major medical conditions, Axis I/II comorbidities, regular medication or illicit drug use, or weekly alcohol intake above 100 g. Approximately 30 ml of peripheral blood was drawn into EDTA tubes from each participant. Magnetic negative selection with the BD IMag Human CD4 T Lymphocyte Enrichment Set was used to purify CD4+ T cells from thawed PBMCs. Flow cytometry confirmed that the CD4+ enrichment method typically gave roughly 95% purity. A subgroup of about five case-control pairs, selected blind to chemokine receptor expression and flow-cytometric repertoire skewing results, was subjected to TCRbeta sequencing. Every blood sample was taken in the morning at 8:00 a.m., after which PBMCs were separated out using Ficoll-Hypaque gradient centrifugation. PBMCs were gradually cooled to -80 degrees C for cryopreservation and then kept in liquid nitrogen until assay.

The entry originates in a study of untreated major depressive disorder (dated by TCRdb to the late 2010s). About the study as a whole: A cross-sectional case-control design was used to compare T cell phenotype and TCR repertoire between antidepressant-free major depressive disorder patients and individually matched non-depressed controls. The sequencing was a follow-up to the differences in Vbeta 5.1, Vbeta 11 and Vbeta 22 usage that flow cytometry had picked up across the whole cohort.

General study outcomes and caveats: Higher TRBV05-01 (Vbeta 5.1) usage among CD4+ T cells of depressed patients compared with controls was confirmed by sequencing, with p = 0.040 in a one-tailed test. In every sequenced subject, the top five TRBV05-01 clones were all identified as private clones. In the sequencing data, TRBV25-01 and TRBV02-01 usage matched the flow-cytometry pattern without reaching statistical significance. For the sequencing comparisons, one-tailed planned tests were applied to only three Vbeta families that had been selected in advance. Because of the strict matching and exclusion criteria, the study sample was comparatively small, which limits how generalizable the findings are.

The Qiagen DNeasy Blood and Tissue Kit was used to extract total genomic DNA from the purified CD4+ T cells. Using immunoSEQ immunosequencing protocols, the TCRbeta CDR3 region, as defined by IMGT, was amplified and sequenced. The authors processed their data as follows. Preprocessing of raw sequence data for PCR and sequencing error correction was performed by the immunoSEQ service. After being loaded into the immunoSEQ Analyzer, the data underwent further analysis with VDJtools v1.0.7. The paired Wilcoxon signed-rank test was applied to assess differences between patients and controls. TCRdb holds this immuneACCESS table with in-frame rearrangements only. Some clones are missing; in checked studies, unresolved V genes explain under half, and the rest has no known cause. V and J calls and clone size come straight from that table; D and trimming were deduced from the DNA. A total of some 25,000 clones appear in this sample, 91% of them only once. In total, the top ten clones hold 0.72% of the sample.

The junction shows trimming of 2 bases on V and 4 bases on J, plus 8 bases between the germline ends. CDR1 is given as SNHLY and CDR2 as FYNNEI, both from the germline V gene. The CDR3 goes from the cysteine to the phenylalanine over 13 residues. The sequence is cut down to CDR3 DNA, 39 bases in frame from base 1. Material for sequencing was CD4+ T cells from PBMCs. This sequence originates from a woman in her twenties or thirties with major depressive disorder. This receptor chain uses TRBV2 and TRBJ1-1; TRBD1 is a possible D gene, resting on 5 matching bases. This receptor has the CDR3 CASSERGVTEAFF. The nucleotide sequence reads TGTGCCAGCAGTGAAAGAGGGGTCACTGAAGCTTTCTTT.